Following are 26 T cell receptor beta chains from one sample sequenced in a study of CD8 T cells in Susac syndrome (dated by TCRdb to the late 2010s). Libraries were made using the immunoSEQ multiplex PCR assay. RNA was extracted using the RNeasy kit, and roughly 0.5 to 1 ug of the RNA was reverse transcribed with random hexamers. Using fastp at Q25 and MiXCR, TCRdb reprocessed the public reads and kept productive beta chains. Duplicate CDR3 protein sequences are folded into a single record with the most common DNA and genes. In all, the sample holds 200,000 to 250,000 distinct CDR3 sequences, and around 93% of those were seen once. The ten largest account for around 0.08% of the sample. Sequenced: CD4+ T cells from PBMCs. These receptors all come from a human donor with multiple sclerosis.

The chain couples TRBV15 to TRBJ2-5; 8 bases fit TRBD2. CDR3 length: 15 amino acids. Losses at the gene ends were 0 bases for V and 3 bases for J; bases not matched to a gene: 3. Germline CDR1 is LNHNV and CDR2 is YYDKDF (reference sequence). This CDR3 is CATSRDQLAEETQYF. In DNA form, the CDR3 reads TGTGCCACCAGCAGAGACCAACTAGCGGAAGAGACCCAGTACTTC.

The chain is built from TRBV7-9 and TRBJ2-7; possibly TRBD1 or TRBD2 for D (5 bases each). The CDR3 extends over 14 amino acids. CDR1 is SEHNR and CDR2 is FQNEAQ in the germline V gene (reference sequence). With 4 bases removed from V and 3 bases from J, the gap between germline ends came to 13 bases. This CDR3 reads CASSSGARLYEQYF. In nucleotides, the CDR3 is TGTGCCAGCAGCTCCGGGGCACGTCTCTACGAGCAGTACTTC. Together with reference TRBV7-9 and TRBJ2-7, the CDR3 gives the full variable domain: DTGVSQNPRHKITKRGQNVTFRCDPISEHNRLYWYRQTLGQGPEFLTYFQNEAQLEKSRLLSDRFSAERPKGSFSTLEIQRTEQGDSAMYLCASSSGARLYEQYFGPGTRLTVT.

This clonotype has a handful of counts. The chain employs TRBV25-1 and TRBJ2-5; D ambiguous. The length of the CDR3 is 12 residues. The V gene's germline CDR1 is MGHDK and CDR2 SYGVNS. Trimming cost V 4 bases and J 1 base, with 4 bases left between them. Here the CDR3 DNA reads TGTGCCAGCAGTGGCCCCCAAGAGACCCAGTACTTC. Its protein product is CASSGPQETQYF.

Only a few counts were recorded for this clonotype. The V gene is TRBV6-1, the J gene TRBJ1-2; D is unresolved. Per germline, CDR1 MNHNS and CDR2 SASEGT. V was shortened by 10 bases and J by 4 bases, with 10 bases between the two germline ends. This CDR3 has 11 residues. CDR3 sequence: CATHGGYGYTF. The CDR3 bases are TGTGCCACCCACGGAGGCTATGGCTACACCTTC.

The CDR3 region is CSVTDALGWNEQFF. For the CDR3, the DNA is TGCAGCGTTACCGACGCCCTGGGTTGGAATGAGCAGTTCTTC. The rearrangement links TRBV29-1 to TRBJ2-1, with D unclear. The germline CDR1 and CDR2 sequences are SQVTM and ANQGSEA. V lost 5 bases and J lost 7, with 18 bases in between. The CDR3 runs 14 residues.

The CDR3 here is CASRMSGANVLTF. CDR3 DNA: TGTGCCAGCAGGATGTCTGGGGCCAACGTCCTGACTTTC. The chain recombines TRBV25-1 with TRBJ2-6; D is uncertain. CDR1 is MGHDK, CDR2 SYGVNS, per germline. V gave up 6 bases and J gave up 1 base, with 4 bases separating them. The CDR3 is 13 residues long.

The chain combines TRBV11-1 with TRBJ2-4; 11 bases map to TRBD1. CDR1 SGHAT and CDR2 FQDESV come from the germline V gene (reference sequence). V shed 5 bases and J 1 base; nucleotides not matched to a gene: 7. There are 17 residues in the CDR3. This CDR3 is CASSPGQGAAAKNIQYF. In nucleotides, the CDR3 is TGTGCCAGCAGCCCCGGACAGGGGGCCGCCGCCAAAAACATTCAGTACTTC.

CDR3 residues: CAWRTAYGYTF. CDR3 nucleotide sequence: TGTGCCTGGAGGACAGCCTATGGCTACACCTTC. This rearrangement joins TRBV30 to TRBJ1-2; a weak D match, TRBD1 (5 bases). Germline V gives CDR1 GTSNPN, CDR2 SVGIG (reference sequence). The length of the CDR3 is 11 residues. Trimming stripped 3 bases from V and 4 bases from J, with 6 bases between.

This chain joins TRBV6-5 and TRBJ2-1; TRBD2 matches 9 bases. Unmatched junction bases numbered 15, after V lost 0 bases and J lost 9 bases. CDR3 size: 18 residues. Germline V gives CDR1 MNHEY, CDR2 SVGAGI. CDR3 sequence: CASSYSTYSAGGESEQFF. In nucleotides, the CDR3 is TGTGCCAGCAGTTACTCGACCTACTCAGCGGGGGGTGAGAGTGAGCAGTTCTTC.

The chain links TRBV7-9 to TRBJ1-1; TRBD1 might be the D (6 bases). This CDR3 region has 16 residues. V was clipped by 5 bases and J by 0 bases, with 16 bases between them. Germline V gene lookup returns CDR1 SEHNR and CDR2 FQNEAQ (reference sequence). The DNA for the CDR3 is TGTGCCAGCAGCCCCGACCTCAGGGGAATGAACACTGAAGCTTTCTTT. Translating it yields CASSPDLRGMNTEAFF.

The chain has TRBV7-6 and TRBJ1-6; D is perhaps TRBD1 (5 bases). Trimming stripped 2 bases from V and 7 bases from J, with 9 bases between. There are 14 residues in the CDR3. Germline loops: CDR1 SGHVS, CDR2 FNYEAQ. Written as DNA, the CDR3 is TGTGCCAGCAGCTTACGATACAGGAATTCACCCCTCCACTTT. Its translation: CASSLRYRNSPLHF.

The chain couples TRBV9 to TRBJ2-1, with 14 bases matching TRBD2. The CDR3 runs to 16 residues. CDR1 is SGDLS, CDR2 YYNGEE, per germline. Trimming cost V 4 bases and J 2 bases; bases outside gene matches: 2. The CDR3 is CASSQTSGGAYNEQFF. The DNA of the CDR3 is TGTGCCAGCAGCCAGACTAGCGGGGGGGCCTACAATGAGCAGTTCTTC.

This chain connects TRBV15 to TRBJ2-5; 7 bases are shared with TRBD1. The junction had 7 bases not matched to a gene; V was cut back by 1 base and J by 5 bases. CDR3 length: 15 residues. Germline V gives CDR1 LNHNV, CDR2 YYDKDF (reference sequence). The chain's CDR3 is CATSRGMTGTETQYF. DNA of the CDR3: TGTGCCACCAGCAGAGGCATGACAGGGACCGAGACCCAGTACTTC.

This clonotype has a single count. The chain employs TRBV27 and TRBJ2-3, with D perhaps TRBD1 (7 bases). CDR3 length: 15 amino acids. Trimming left V 6 bases short and J 3 bases short, with 16 bases between. Germline CDR1 reads MNHEY; CDR2 reads SMNVEV (reference sequence). The CDR3 sequence is CASSLRTGGTDTQYF. Written as DNA, the CDR3 is TGTGCCAGCAGCCTACGGACAGGAGGGACAGATACGCAGTATTTT.

The chain links TRBV7-8 to TRBJ2-7; D unresolved. V gave up 5 bases and J gave up 2 bases, with 16 bases separating them. CDR1 is SGHVS, CDR2 FQNEAQ, per germline. This CDR3 has 15 amino acids. The CDR3 loop is CASSNVRRQPYEQYF. Here the CDR3 DNA reads TGTGCCAGCAGCAATGTCCGCCGGCAGCCCTACGAGCAGTACTTC.

This clonotype was detected a few times. This rearrangement joins TRBV6-5 to TRBJ2-3; D remains unclear. The CDR3 spans 12 residues. The V end was cut by 5 bases, the J end by 0 bases, with 3 bases between. Germline V gives CDR1 MNHEY, CDR2 SVGAGI. The CDR3 nucleotides are TGTGCCAGCAGTGGTAGCACAGATACGCAGTATTTT. It translates to CASSGSTDTQYF.

This clonotype occurred once. The chain recombines TRBV30 with TRBJ2-3, with no clear D. The V end was cut by 4 bases, the J end by 0 bases, with 8 bases between. The germline gives CDR1 GTSNPN, CDR2 SVGIG (reference sequence). The CDR3 loop spans 13 amino acids. The CDR3 DNA reads as TGTGCCTGGAAGTCCCCTAGCACAGATACGCAGTATTTT. It encodes CAWKSPSTDTQYF.

The chain has TRBV25-1 and TRBJ2-1, with TRBD1 matching over 11 bases. V shed 1 base and J 4 bases; nucleotides not matched to a gene: 3. The CDR3 spans 16 residues. Germline CDR1 is MGHDK and CDR2 is SYGVNS. CDR3 sequence: CASSEFWDRGYNEQFF. The CDR3 nucleotides read TGTGCCAGCAGTGAATTTTGGGACAGGGGGTACAATGAGCAGTTCTTC.

This chain uses TRBV29-1 with TRBJ1-2; possibly TRBD1 for D (5 bases). Trimming took 7 bases from V and 7 from J, leaving 16 bases between them. The CDR3 consists of 12 residues. Germline-derived CDR1 and CDR2 are SQVTM and ANQGSEA. The DNA for the CDR3 is TGCAGCGGGAATCAGGGCTCGGGTGGCTACACCTTC. It translates to CSGNQGSGGYTF.

The CDR3 DNA reads as TGTGCCAGTAGTACCCGGGGGCCCTACGAGCAGTACTTC. Protein: CASSTRGPYEQYF. The gene calls are TRBV19 and TRBJ2-7; D tentatively reads TRBD1 or TRBD2 (6 bases each). The germline V and J ends were trimmed by 4 bases and 2 bases, with 9 bases remaining between them. The CDR3 length is 13 residues. CDR1 and CDR2 (germline): LNHDA, SQIVND (reference sequence).

This clonotype was seen a single time. The rearrangement uses TRBV20-1 and TRBJ2-3, with 11 bases aligning to TRBD1. This CDR3 is 17 amino acids long. Germline V gene data show CDR1 as DFQATT and CDR2 as SNEGSKA (reference sequence). Trimming took 3 bases from V and 0 from J; bases not matched to a gene: 8. The CDR3 here is CSASAGTGGSSTDTQYF. The CDR3 nucleotides are TGCAGTGCTAGTGCCGGGACAGGGGGTTCTAGCACAGATACGCAGTATTTT.

The CDR3 region is CAWITFDRKIEAFF. The CDR3 coding sequence is TGTGCCTGGATCACTTTCGACAGAAAGATTGAAGCTTTCTTT. The V and J genes are TRBV30 and TRBJ1-1; TRBD1 is a possible D gene (5 bases). Deletions cut 4 bases from V and 7 bases from J, with 19 bases between. The CDR3 has 14 residues. Germline V gene lookup returns CDR1 GTSNPN and CDR2 SVGIG (reference sequence).

This sequence joins TRBV20-1 and TRBJ2-7, with a weak D call TRBD1 (6 bases). The CDR3 is 14 residues long. In germline, CDR1 is DFQATT, CDR2 SNEGSKA (reference sequence). The germline V and J ends were trimmed by 5 bases and 3 bases, with 17 bases remaining between them. The CDR3 sequence: CSAGDRRSIYEQYF. DNA of the CDR3: TGCAGTGCTGGTGACAGGCGATCGATCTACGAGCAGTACTTC.

Here the CDR3 DNA reads TGCGCCAGCAGTCAGAAGGCCGTTGGCAGGGGGAACACTGAAGCTTTCTTT. It specifies CASSQKAVGRGNTEAFF. The chain combines TRBV23-1 with TRBJ1-1; a weak D match, TRBD1 (6 bases). TRBV23-1 is labeled an ORF, and its function is uncertain. CDR3 length equals 17 residues. V lost 3 bases and J lost 1, with 18 bases in between.

The table lists this clonotype with a count of one. The chain has TRBV5-1 and TRBJ2-5, with a weak D call TRBD2 (7 bases). V was trimmed by 3 bases and J by 4 bases, leaving 16 bases between them. The CDR3 contains 15 residues. Germline V gene sequence: CDR1 SGHRS, CDR2 YFSETQ. CDR3 bases: TGCGCCAGCAGCTGGGCTACGGGGGGCCGAGAGACCCAGTACTTC. Its protein is CASSWATGGRETQYF.

V and J are TRBV27 and TRBJ1-2; no reliable D call. From germline, CDR1 is MNHEY and CDR2 SMNVEV (reference sequence). V shed 8 bases and J shed 4 bases, with 5 bases lying between them. CDR3 length: 10 residues. CDR3 nucleotides: TGTGCCAGCCCTCTCTATGGCTACACCTTC. Its translation is CASPLYGYTF.